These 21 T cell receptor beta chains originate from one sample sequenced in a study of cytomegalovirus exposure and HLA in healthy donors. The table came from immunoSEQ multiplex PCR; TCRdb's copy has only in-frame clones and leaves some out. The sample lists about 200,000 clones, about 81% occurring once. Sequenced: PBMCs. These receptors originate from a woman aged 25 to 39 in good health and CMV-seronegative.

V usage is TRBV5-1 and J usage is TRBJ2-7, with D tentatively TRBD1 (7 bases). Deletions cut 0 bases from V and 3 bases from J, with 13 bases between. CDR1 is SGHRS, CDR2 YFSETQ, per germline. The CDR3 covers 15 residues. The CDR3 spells CASSLGQGGDYEQYF. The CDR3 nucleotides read TGCGCCAGCAGCTTGGGACAGGGAGGCGACTACGAGCAGTACTTC.

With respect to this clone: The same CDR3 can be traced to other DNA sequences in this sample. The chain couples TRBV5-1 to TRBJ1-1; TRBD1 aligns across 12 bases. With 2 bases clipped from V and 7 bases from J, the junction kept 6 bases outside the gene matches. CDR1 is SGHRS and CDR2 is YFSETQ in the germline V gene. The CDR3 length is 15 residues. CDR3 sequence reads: CASSLKGQGASEAFF. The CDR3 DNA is TGCGCCAGCAGCTTAAAGGGACAGGGGGCCAGTGAAGCTTTCTTT.

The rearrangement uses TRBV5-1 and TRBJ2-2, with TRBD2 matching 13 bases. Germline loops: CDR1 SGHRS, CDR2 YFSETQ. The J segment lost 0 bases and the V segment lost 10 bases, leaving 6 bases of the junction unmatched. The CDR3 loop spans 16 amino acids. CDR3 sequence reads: CACGTSGNANTGELFF. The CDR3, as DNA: TGCGCCTGCGGGACTAGCGGGAACGCGAACACCGGGGAGCTGTTTTTT.

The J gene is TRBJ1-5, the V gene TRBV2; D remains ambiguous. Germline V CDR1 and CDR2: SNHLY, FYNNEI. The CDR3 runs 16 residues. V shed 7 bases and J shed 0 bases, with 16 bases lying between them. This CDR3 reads CASKSAGLYSNQPQHF. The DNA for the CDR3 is TGTGCCAGCAAGTCAGCAGGACTCTATAGCAATCAGCCCCAGCATTTT.

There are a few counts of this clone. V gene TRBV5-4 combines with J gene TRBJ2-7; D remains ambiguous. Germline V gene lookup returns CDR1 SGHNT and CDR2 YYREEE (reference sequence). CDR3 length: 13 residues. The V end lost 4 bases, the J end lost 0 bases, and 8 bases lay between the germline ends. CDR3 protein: CASSVDTSYEQYF. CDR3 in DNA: TGTGCCAGCAGCGTTGACACCTCCTACGAGCAGTACTTC.

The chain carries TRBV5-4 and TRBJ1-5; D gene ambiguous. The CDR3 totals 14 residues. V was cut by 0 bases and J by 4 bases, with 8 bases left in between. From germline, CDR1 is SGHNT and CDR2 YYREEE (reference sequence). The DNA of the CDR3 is TGTGCCAGCAGCTTGGCCCCGGGGAATCAGCCCCAGCATTTT. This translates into CASSLAPGNQPQHF.

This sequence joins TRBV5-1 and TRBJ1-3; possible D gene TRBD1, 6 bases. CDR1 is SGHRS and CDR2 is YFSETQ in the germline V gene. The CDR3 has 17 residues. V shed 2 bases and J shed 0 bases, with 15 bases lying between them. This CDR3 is CASSLVPGADSGNTIYF. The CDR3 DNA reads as TGCGCCAGCAGCTTAGTTCCAGGGGCGGACTCTGGAAACACCATATATTTT.

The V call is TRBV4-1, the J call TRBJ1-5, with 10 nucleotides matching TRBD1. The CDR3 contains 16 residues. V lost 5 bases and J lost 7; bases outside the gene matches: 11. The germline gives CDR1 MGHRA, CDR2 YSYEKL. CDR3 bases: TGCGCCAGCAGCGCCCAGCCGACAGGGGGCGGGCAGCCCCAGCATTTT. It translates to CASSAQPTGGGQPQHF.

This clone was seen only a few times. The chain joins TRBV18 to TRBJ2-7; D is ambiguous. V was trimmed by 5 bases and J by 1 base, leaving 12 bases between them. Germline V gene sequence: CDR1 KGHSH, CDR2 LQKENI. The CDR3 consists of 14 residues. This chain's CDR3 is CASSAPEESYEQYF. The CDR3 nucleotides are TGTGCCAGCTCAGCTCCAGAAGAATCCTACGAGCAGTACTTC. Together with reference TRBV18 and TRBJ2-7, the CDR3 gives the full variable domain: NAGVMQNPRHLVRRRGQEARLRCSPMKGHSHVYWYRQLPEEGLKFMVYLQKENIIDESGMPKERFSAEFPKEGPSILRIQQVVRGDSAAYFCASSAPEESYEQYFGPGTRLTVT.

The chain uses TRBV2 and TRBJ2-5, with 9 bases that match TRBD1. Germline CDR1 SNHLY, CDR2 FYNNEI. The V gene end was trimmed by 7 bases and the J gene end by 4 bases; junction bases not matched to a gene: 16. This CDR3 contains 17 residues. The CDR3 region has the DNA TGTGCCAGCAATTGGGGACAGGGAGCGGGTAGGAGAGAGACCCAGTACTTC. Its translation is CASNWGQGAGRRETQYF.

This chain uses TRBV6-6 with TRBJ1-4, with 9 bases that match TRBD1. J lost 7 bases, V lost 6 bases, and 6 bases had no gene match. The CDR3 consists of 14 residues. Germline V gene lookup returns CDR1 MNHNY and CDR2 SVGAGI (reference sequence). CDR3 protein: CASRDRQGGEKLFF. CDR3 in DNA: TGTGCCAGCAGGGATCGACAGGGGGGTGAAAAACTGTTTTTT.

The CDR3 loop is CASSHQGDTQYF. The CDR3 DNA reads TGTGCCAGCAGTCACCAGGGGGATACGCAGTATTTT. The gene calls are TRBV6-5 and TRBJ2-3; weak D call: TRBD1 (6 bases). This CDR3 comprises 12 residues. V was clipped by 5 bases and J by 6 bases, with 9 bases between them. In germline, CDR1 is MNHEY, CDR2 SVGAGI.

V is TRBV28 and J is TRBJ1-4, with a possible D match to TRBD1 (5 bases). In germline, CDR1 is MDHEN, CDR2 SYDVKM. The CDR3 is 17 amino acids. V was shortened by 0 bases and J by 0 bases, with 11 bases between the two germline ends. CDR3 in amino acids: CASSLWGQATTNEKLFF. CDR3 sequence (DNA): TGTGCCAGCAGTTTATGGGGGCAGGCAACAACTAATGAAAAACTGTTTTTT.

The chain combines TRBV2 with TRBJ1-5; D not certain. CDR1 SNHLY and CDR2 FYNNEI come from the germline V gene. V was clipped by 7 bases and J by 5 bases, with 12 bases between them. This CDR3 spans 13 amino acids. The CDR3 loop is CASNLNTYQPQHF. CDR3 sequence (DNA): TGTGCCAGCAACCTCAACACGTATCAGCCCCAGCATTTT.

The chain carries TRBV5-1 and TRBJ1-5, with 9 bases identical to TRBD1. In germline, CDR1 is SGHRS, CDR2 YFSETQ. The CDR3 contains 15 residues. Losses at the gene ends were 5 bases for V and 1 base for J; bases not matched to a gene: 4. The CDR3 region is CASRRGQGSNQPQHF. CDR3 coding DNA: TGCGCCAGCAGACGGGGACAGGGCAGCAATCAGCCCCAGCATTTT.

The chain's CDR3 is CASSARNGADEQYF. The CDR3 coding sequence is TGTGCCAGCAGCGCGAGAAATGGGGCGGACGAGCAGTACTTC. This chain uses TRBV9 with TRBJ2-7, with D perhaps matching TRBD1 (5 bases). The germline V gene has CDR1 SGDLS and CDR2 YYNGEE. The CDR3 runs to 14 residues. Trimming shortened V by 3 bases and J by 5 bases, and 15 bases separated the two germline ends.

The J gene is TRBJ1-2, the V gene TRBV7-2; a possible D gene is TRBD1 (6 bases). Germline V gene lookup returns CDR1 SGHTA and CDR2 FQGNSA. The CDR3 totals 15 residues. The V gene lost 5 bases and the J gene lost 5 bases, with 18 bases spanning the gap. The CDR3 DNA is TGTGCCAGCAGCCCCGGGGGGGGGCAAAGATATGGCTACACCTTC. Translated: CASSPGGGQRYGYTF.

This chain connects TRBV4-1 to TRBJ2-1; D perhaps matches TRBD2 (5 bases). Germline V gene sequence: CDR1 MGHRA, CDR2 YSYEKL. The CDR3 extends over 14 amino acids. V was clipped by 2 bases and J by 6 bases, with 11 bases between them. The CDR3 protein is CASSQPGLLNEQFF. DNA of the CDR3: TGCGCCAGCAGCCAACCCGGACTTCTCAATGAGCAGTTCTTC.

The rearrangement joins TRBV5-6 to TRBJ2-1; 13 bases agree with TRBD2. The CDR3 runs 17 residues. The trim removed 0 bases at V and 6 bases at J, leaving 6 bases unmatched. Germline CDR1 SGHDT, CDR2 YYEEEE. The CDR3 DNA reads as TGTGCCAGCAGCTTGGCCCTGGGACTAGCGGGGCCCAATGAGCAGTTCTTC. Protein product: CASSLALGLAGPNEQFF.

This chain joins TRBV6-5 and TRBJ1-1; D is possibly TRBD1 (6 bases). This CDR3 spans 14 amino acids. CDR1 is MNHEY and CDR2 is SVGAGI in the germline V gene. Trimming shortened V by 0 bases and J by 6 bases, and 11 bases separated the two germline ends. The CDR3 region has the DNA TGTGCCAGCAGTTACTCTATGGGGGCGGCTGAAGCTTTCTTT. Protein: CASSYSMGAAEAFF.

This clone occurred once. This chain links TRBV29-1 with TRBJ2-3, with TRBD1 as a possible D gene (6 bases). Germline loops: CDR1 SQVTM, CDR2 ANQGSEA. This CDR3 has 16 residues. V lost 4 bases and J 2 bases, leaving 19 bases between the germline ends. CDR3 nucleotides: TGCAGCGTTGCCTGGGGATGGGGGCCGATCACAGATACGCAGTATTTT. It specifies CSVAWGWGPITDTQYF.